The 15 T cell receptor beta chains presented below share a single source sample, sequenced in a study of shared clonotypes between healthy human individuals. Naive CD8 cells were CD45RO-negative, positively selected for CCR7, excluding terminally differentiated effector memory CD45RA+ cells. Data came from immunoSEQ multiplex PCR; TCRdb stores just in-frame clones and leaves some out. The table records 630,000 or so clones, 95% to 98% of them present only once. The sequencing input was naive CD8+ T cells sorted from blood. All receptors derive from a man in his thirties or forties in good health.

This rearrangement joins TRBV27 to TRBJ2-3; D not resolved. V lost 3 bases, J lost 0 bases, and 4 bases lay in between. Germline CDR1 reads MNHEY; CDR2 reads SMNVEV (reference sequence). The CDR3 contains 13 residues. The CDR3 sequence is CASSFGSTDTQYF. CDR3 bases: TGTGCCAGCAGTTTCGGAAGCACAGATACGCAGTATTTT.

This rearrangement joins TRBV2 to TRBJ2-1; 7 bases are a match to TRBD2. V trimming: 2 bases; J trimming: 5 bases; junction bases outside the gene matches: 9. CDR3 size: 16 residues. CDR1 and CDR2 from the germline V gene are SNHLY and FYNNEI. CDR3 in amino acids: CASSEWVASGNNEQFF. Here the CDR3 DNA reads TGTGCCAGCAGTGAATGGGTGGCTAGCGGAAACAATGAGCAGTTCTTC.

This clone has a single count. This rearrangement joins TRBV2 to TRBJ2-2; D is possibly TRBD1 or TRBD2 (6 bases each). Deletions cut 4 bases from V and 5 bases from J, with 17 bases between. This CDR3 spans 16 amino acids. CDR1 is SNHLY, CDR2 FYNNEI, per germline. The CDR3 sequence: CASSVGAGPETGELFF. CDR3 DNA: TGTGCCAGCAGTGTGGGGGCGGGACCCGAGACCGGGGAGCTGTTTTTT.

The chain carries TRBV9 and TRBJ2-1; D tentatively fits TRBD1 or TRBD2 (5 bases each). The V and J ends lost 6 bases and 0 bases respectively, with 13 bases between them. CDR1 SGDLS and CDR2 YYNGEE come from the germline V gene. The CDR3 is made up of 15 amino acids. The DNA for the CDR3 is TGTGCCAGCAAATTGGACACTAGCTCCTACAATGAGCAGTTCTTC. This codes for CASKLDTSSYNEQFF.

The rearrangement links TRBV11-2 to TRBJ1-6; the D gene is possibly TRBD1 (5 bases). In germline, CDR1 is SGHAT, CDR2 FQNNGV. The germline V and J ends were trimmed by 1 base and 3 bases, with 10 bases remaining between them. The CDR3 length is 16 residues. CDR3 DNA: TGTGCCAGCAGCTTAGTTTCGACAGACTATAATTCACCCCTCCACTTT. Its translation: CASSLVSTDYNSPLHF.

The rearrangement uses TRBV29-1 and TRBJ2-7; the match to TRBD2 covers 8 bases. This CDR3 has 16 residues. V was pared by 1 base and J by 4 bases, with 12 bases of the junction left unmatched. The germline CDR1 and CDR2 sequences are SQVTM and ANQGSEA. The CDR3 is CSVEGGRSPDFYEQYF. As DNA, the CDR3 is TGCAGCGTTGAAGGCGGGAGGTCCCCAGATTTTTACGAGCAGTACTTC.

The chain has TRBV18 and TRBJ1-3; TRBD1 matches at 8 bases. Trimming cost V 6 bases and J 0 bases; bases outside gene matches: 7. Germline CDR1 is KGHSH and CDR2 is LQKENI. The CDR3 loop spans 16 amino acids. The CDR3 DNA is TGTGCCAGCTCCCCAGGGACAGGCGCCTCTGGAAACACCATATATTTT. It specifies CASSPGTGASGNTIYF. The full variable domain, its missing parts supplied by reference TRBV18 and TRBJ1-3, is NAGVMQNPRHLVRRRGQEARLRCSPMKGHSHVYWYRQLPEEGLKFMVYLQKENIIDESGMPKERFSAEFPKEGPSILRIQQVVRGDSAAYFCASSPGTGASGNTIYFGEGSWLTVV.

On this clone: One junction end disagrees with the germline gene, perhaps due to a read error. The chain recombines TRBV7-7 with TRBJ2-5; no clear D. The CDR3 extends over 15 amino acids. Germline CDR1 SSHAT, CDR2 FNYEAQ (reference sequence). The CDR3 protein is CASSSLAGVQETQYF. In DNA form, the CDR3 reads TGTGCTAGCAGCTCTTTGGCTGGGGTTCAAGAGACCCAGTACTTC. Based on the CDR3 plus reference TRBV7-7 and TRBJ2-5, the full variable domain is GAGVSQSPRYKVTKRGQDVTLRCDPISSHATLYWYQQALGQGPEFLTYFNYEAQPDKSGLPSDRFSAERPEGSISTLTIQRTEQRDSAMYRCASSSLAGVQETQYFGPGTRLLVL.

About this clone itself: Its ends do not fully match the called genes, so a read error is possible. V gene TRBV6-5 combines with J gene TRBJ2-5; D call uncertain. From germline, CDR1 is MNHEY and CDR2 SVGAGI. This CDR3 spans 14 amino acids. CDR3 in DNA: TGTGCCAGCAGCTCCTTGGCCGATAAAGAGGCCCAGTACTTC. This gives the protein CASSSLADKEAQYF.

The chain recombines TRBV6-6 with TRBJ2-7; TRBD2 aligns across 9 bases. CDR1 MNHNY and CDR2 SVGAGI come from the germline V gene (reference sequence). The CDR3 is 13 amino acids. V trimming: 7 bases; J trimming: 2 bases; junction bases outside the gene matches: 3. The CDR3 DNA sequence: TGTGCCAGCACGGCTAGCGGGGCCTACGAGCAGTACTTC. Translating gives CASTASGAYEQYF.

V gene TRBV27 combines with J gene TRBJ2-1; D gene uncertain. The CDR3 has 11 residues. The germline V gene has CDR1 MNHEY and CDR2 SMNVEV (reference sequence). V lost 6 bases to trimming and J lost 7 bases, with 7 bases between them. The CDR3 loop is CASRYLNEQFF. DNA for the CDR3: TGTGCCAGCAGGTACTTGAATGAGCAGTTCTTC.

This sequence joins TRBV13 and TRBJ2-1; D gene unclear. Trimming took off 3 bases at V and 4 bases at J, with 10 bases between the two ends. The length of the CDR3 is 14 residues. Germline values: CDR1 PRHDT, CDR2 FYEKMQ (reference sequence). CDR3 sequence: CASSFERDYNEQFF. CDR3 nucleotide sequence: TGTGCCAGCAGCTTTGAGAGAGATTACAATGAGCAGTTCTTC.

V and J are TRBV28 and TRBJ2-1; D perhaps matches TRBD1 (5 bases). V shed 2 bases and J shed 10 bases, with 12 bases lying between them. This CDR3 spans 13 amino acids. The germline V gene encodes CDR1 MDHEN and CDR2 SYDVKM. Here the CDR3 DNA reads TGTGCCAGCAGTTTAGGAGCAGGGCAAGAGCAGTTCTTC. Translating gives CASSLGAGQEQFF.

The J gene is TRBJ2-7, the V gene TRBV2, with 8 positions matching TRBD1. The CDR3 consists of 13 residues. J gave up 4 bases and V 7 bases, and 6 bases lay outside the gene matches. From germline, CDR1 is SNHLY and CDR2 FYNNEI. The CDR3 DNA follows: TGTGCCAGCAAAGGACAGGGTACGTACGAGCAGTACTTC. The encoded protein is CASKGQGTYEQYF.

The rearrangement links TRBV15 to TRBJ2-7, with 7 bases fitting TRBD1. With V trimmed by 3 bases and J by 5 bases, 10 bases remained unmatched. Germline V gene data show CDR1 as LNHNV and CDR2 as YYDKDF (reference sequence). There are 15 residues in the CDR3. DNA of the CDR3: TGTGCCACCAGCAGGGAACAGGGGATAGACGACGAGCAGTACTTC. Protein: CATSREQGIDDEQYF.